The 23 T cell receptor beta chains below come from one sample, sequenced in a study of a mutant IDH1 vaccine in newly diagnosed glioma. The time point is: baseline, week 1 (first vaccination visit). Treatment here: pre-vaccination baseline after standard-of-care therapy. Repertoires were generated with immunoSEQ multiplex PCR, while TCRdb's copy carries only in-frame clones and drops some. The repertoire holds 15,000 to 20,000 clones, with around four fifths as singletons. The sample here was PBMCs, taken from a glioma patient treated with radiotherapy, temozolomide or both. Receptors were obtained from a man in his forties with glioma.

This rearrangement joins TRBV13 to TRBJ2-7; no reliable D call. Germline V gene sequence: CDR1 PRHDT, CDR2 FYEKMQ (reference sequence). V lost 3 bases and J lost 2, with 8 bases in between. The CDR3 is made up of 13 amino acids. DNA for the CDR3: TGTGCCAGCAGCTTGAACCTCGCCTACGAGCAGTACTTC. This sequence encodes CASSLNLAYEQYF.

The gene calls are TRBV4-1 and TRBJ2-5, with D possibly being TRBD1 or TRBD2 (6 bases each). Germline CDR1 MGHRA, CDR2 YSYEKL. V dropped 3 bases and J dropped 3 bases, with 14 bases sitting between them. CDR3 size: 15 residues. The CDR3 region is CASSHLTEGEETQYF. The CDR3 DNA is TGCGCCAGCAGCCACTTAACGGAGGGGGAAGAGACCCAGTACTTC.

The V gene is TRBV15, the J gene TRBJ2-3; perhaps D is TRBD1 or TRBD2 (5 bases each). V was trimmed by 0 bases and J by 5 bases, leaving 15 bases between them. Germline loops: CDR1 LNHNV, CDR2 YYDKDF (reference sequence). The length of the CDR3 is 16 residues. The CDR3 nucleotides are TGTGCCACCAGCAGAGACCTGGGGGATGGAATAGATACGCAGTATTTT. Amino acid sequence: CATSRDLGDGIDTQYF.

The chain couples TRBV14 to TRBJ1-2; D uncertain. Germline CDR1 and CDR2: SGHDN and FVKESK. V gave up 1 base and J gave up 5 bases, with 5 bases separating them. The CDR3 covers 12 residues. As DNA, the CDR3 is TGTGCCAGCAGCCAAGGCCCGTATGGCTACACCTTC. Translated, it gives CASSQGPYGYTF.

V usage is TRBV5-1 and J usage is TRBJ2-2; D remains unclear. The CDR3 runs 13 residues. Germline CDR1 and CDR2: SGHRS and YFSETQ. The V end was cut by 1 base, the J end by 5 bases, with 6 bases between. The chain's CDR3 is CASSLRATGELFF. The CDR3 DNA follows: TGCGCCAGCAGCTTGAGAGCTACCGGGGAGCTGTTTTTT.

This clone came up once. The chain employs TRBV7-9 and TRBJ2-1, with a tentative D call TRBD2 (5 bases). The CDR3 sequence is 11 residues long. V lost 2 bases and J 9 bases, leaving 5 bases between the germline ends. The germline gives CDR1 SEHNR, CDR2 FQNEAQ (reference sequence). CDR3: CASSLLAEQFF. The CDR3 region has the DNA TGTGCCAGCAGCTTACTAGCTGAGCAGTTCTTC.

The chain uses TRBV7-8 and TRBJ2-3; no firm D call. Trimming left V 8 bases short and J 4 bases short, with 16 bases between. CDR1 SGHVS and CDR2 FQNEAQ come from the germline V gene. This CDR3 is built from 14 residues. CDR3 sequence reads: CASPRLTSSDTQYF. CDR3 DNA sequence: TGTGCCAGCCCCCGACTGACCTCATCAGATACGCAGTATTTT.

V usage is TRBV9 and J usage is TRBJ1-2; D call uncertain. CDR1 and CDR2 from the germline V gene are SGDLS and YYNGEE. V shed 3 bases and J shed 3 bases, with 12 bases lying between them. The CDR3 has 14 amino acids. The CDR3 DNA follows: TGTGCCAGCAGCGATCCCCTTTGGGACTATGGCTACACCTTC. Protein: CASSDPLWDYGYTF.

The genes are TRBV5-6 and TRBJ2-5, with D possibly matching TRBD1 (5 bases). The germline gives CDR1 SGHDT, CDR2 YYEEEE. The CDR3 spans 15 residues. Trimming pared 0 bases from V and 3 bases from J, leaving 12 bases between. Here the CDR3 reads CASSLVWSREETQYF. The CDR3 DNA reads TGTGCCAGCAGCTTGGTCTGGTCCAGGGAAGAGACCCAGTACTTC.

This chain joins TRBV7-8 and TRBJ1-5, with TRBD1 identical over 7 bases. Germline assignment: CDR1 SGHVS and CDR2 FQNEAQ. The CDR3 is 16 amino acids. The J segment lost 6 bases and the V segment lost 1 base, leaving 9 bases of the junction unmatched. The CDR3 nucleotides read TGTGCCAGCAGCTTAGGACAGGGCTTCTCCGGTCAGCCCCAGCATTTT. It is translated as CASSLGQGFSGQPQHF.

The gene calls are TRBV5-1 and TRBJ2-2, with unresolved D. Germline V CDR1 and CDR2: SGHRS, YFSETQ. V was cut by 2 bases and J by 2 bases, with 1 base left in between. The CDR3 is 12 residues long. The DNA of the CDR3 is TGCGCCAGCAGCTTTAACACCGGGGAGCTGTTTTTT. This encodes CASSFNTGELFF.

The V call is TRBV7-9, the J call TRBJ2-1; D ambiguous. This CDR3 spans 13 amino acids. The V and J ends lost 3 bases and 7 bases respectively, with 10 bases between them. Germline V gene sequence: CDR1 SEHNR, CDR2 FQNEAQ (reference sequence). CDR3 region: CASSFGRLNEQFF. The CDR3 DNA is TGTGCCAGCAGCTTCGGTCGGCTAAATGAGCAGTTCTTC.

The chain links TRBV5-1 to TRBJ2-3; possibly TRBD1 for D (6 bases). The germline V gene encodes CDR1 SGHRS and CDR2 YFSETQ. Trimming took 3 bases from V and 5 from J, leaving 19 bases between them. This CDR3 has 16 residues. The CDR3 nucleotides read TGCGCCAGCAGCTATCAGGGACACCAACAGGGAGATACGCAGTATTTT. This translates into CASSYQGHQQGDTQYF.

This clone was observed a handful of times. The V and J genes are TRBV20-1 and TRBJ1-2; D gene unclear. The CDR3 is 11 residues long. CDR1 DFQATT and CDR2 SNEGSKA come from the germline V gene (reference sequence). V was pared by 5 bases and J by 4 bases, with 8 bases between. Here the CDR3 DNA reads TGCAGTGCTTCGGACGGCTATGGCTACACCTTC. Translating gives CSASDGYGYTF.

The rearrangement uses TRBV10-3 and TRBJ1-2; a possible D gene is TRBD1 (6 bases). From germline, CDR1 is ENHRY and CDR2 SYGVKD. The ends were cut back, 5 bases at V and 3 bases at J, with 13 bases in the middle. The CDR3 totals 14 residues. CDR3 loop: CAISLAGADYGYTF. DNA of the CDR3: TGTGCCATCAGTTTAGCGGGGGCGGACTATGGCTACACCTTC.

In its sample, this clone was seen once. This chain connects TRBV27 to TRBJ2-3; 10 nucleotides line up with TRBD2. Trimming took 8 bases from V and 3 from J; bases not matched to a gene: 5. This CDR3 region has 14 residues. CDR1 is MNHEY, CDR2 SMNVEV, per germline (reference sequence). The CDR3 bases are TGTGCCAGCCAAGCGGGAGGGGGAACAGATACGCAGTATTTT. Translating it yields CASQAGGGTDTQYF.

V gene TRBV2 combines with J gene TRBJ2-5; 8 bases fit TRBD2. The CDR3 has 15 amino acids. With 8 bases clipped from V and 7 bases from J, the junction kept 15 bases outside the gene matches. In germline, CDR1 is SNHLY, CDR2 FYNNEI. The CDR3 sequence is CASAGTSRGGSTQYF. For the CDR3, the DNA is TGTGCCAGCGCTGGGACATCTCGGGGGGGATCGACCCAGTACTTC.

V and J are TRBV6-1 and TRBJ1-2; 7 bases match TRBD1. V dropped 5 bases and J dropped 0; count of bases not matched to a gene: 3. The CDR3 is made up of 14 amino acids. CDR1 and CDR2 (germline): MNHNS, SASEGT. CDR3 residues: CASSSTGTNYGYTF. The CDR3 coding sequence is TGTGCCAGCAGTTCGACAGGGACTAACTATGGCTACACCTTC.

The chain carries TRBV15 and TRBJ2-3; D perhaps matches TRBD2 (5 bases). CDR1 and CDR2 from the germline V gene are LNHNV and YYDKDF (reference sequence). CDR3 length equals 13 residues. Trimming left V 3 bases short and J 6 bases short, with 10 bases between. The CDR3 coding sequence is TGTGCCACCAGCAGCGGGATGGGGGATACGCAGTATTTT. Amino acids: CATSSGMGDTQYF.

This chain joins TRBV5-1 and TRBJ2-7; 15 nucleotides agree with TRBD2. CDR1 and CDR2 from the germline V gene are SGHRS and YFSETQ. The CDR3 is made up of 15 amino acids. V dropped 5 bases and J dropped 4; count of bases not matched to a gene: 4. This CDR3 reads CASRTGTSGRYEQYF. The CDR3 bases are TGCGCCAGCAGAACCGGGACTAGCGGGAGGTACGAGCAGTACTTC.

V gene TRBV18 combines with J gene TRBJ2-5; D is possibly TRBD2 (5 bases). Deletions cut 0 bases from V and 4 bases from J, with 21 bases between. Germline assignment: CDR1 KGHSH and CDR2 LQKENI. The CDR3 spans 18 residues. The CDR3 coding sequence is TGTGCCAGCTCACCACCGGTAAACAGACACACTAGTAGAGAGACCCAGTACTTC. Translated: CASSPPVNRHTSRETQYF.

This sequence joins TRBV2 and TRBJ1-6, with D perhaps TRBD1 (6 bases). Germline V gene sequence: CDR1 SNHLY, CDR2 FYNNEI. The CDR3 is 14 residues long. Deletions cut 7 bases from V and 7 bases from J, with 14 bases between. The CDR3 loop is CASMDSEFNSPLHF. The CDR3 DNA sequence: TGTGCCAGCATGGACAGTGAATTCAATTCACCCCTCCACTTT.

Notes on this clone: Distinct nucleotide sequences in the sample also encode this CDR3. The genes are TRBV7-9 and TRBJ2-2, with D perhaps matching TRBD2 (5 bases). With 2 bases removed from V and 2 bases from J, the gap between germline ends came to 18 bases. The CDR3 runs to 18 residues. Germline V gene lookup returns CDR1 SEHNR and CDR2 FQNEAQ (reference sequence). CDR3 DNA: TGTGCCAGCAGCTTAACTCAGATTGCGGGTGGTAACACCGGGGAGCTGTTTTTT. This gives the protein CASSLTQIAGGNTGELFF.